This entry lists 30 T cell receptor beta chains sequenced from one sample in a study of T cell responses to AZD1222 COVID-19 vaccine. Data came from immunoSEQ multiplex PCR; TCRdb stores just in-frame clones and leaves some out. The data contain about 130,000 clones, around nine tenths of them singletons. The sample was peripheral blood, taken 28 days after the second AZD1222 dose. The receptors here all came from an adult who received the AZD1222 COVID-19 vaccine.

The V and J genes are TRBV18 and TRBJ2-1; 7 bases align to TRBD2. The germline V gene encodes CDR1 KGHSH and CDR2 LQKENI. The trim removed 3 bases at V and 8 bases at J, leaving 7 bases unmatched. The CDR3 runs to 14 residues. The CDR3 here is CASSPEAGVDEQFF. CDR3 nucleotide sequence: TGTGCCAGCTCACCTGAGGCGGGGGTCGATGAGCAGTTCTTC.

This sequence joins TRBV23-1 and TRBJ2-2, with 9 bases that match TRBD1. TRBV23-1 is designated an ORF whose function remains uncertain. The CDR3 has 18 residues. V lost 3 bases to trimming and J lost 0 bases; unmatched junction nucleotides: 8. The CDR3 loop is CASSHSGQGGPNTGELFF. The CDR3 DNA reads TGCGCCAGCAGTCACTCGGGACAGGGAGGCCCGAACACCGGGGAGCTGTTTTTT.

The V gene is TRBV7-2, the J gene TRBJ2-1, with D possibly TRBD2 on 5 matching bases. The CDR3 has 15 amino acids. Between the trimmed V and J ends, which lost 5 bases and 0 bases, there was a span of 11 bases. CDR1 is SGHTA, CDR2 FQGNSA, per germline. The CDR3 loop is CASSPPGFSYNEQFF. CDR3 nucleotides: TGTGCCAGCAGCCCTCCGGGATTCTCCTACAATGAGCAGTTCTTC.

This rearrangement joins TRBV28 to TRBJ1-3; D is ambiguous. The CDR3 is 16 amino acids. Germline V gives CDR1 MDHEN, CDR2 SYDVKM. Trimming took off 2 bases at V and 0 bases at J, with 11 bases between the two ends. Here the CDR3 DNA reads TGTGCCAGCAGTTTAAAGTTTAGGATCTCTGGAAACACCATATATTTT. Translating gives CASSLKFRISGNTIYF.

The V call is TRBV6-6, the J call TRBJ2-3; no firm D call. Germline values: CDR1 MNHNY, CDR2 SVGAGI (reference sequence). V lost 8 bases and J 2 bases, leaving 14 bases between the germline ends. This CDR3 is 14 amino acids long. The CDR3 region is CASGRTEPTDTQYF. The CDR3 DNA follows: TGTGCCAGCGGAAGGACCGAACCCACAGATACGCAGTATTTT.

The J gene is TRBJ1-1, the V gene TRBV3-1 (or the pseudogene TRBV3-2); D is uncertain. The V gene's germline CDR1 is LGHDT and CDR2 YNNKEL (reference sequence). This CDR3 is built from 13 residues. The V gene lost 1 base and the J gene lost 3 bases, with 6 bases spanning the gap. This CDR3 is CASSQVEYTEAFF. The CDR3 region has the DNA TGTGCCAGCAGCCAAGTTGAATACACTGAAGCTTTCTTT.

The chain has TRBV6-5 and TRBJ2-7, with D tentatively TRBD1 (7 bases). Trimming left V 10 bases short and J 3 bases short, with 19 bases between. Germline lookup yields CDR1 MNHEY and CDR2 SVGAGI. The CDR3 runs 14 residues. The CDR3 here is CATAQGGGNYEQYF. CDR3 nucleotides: TGTGCCACCGCCCAGGGGGGAGGAAACTACGAGCAGTACTTC.

CDR3 loop: CATSSDRYGQPQHF. The CDR3 coding sequence is TGTGCCACCAGCAGCGACAGGTACGGCCAGCCCCAGCATTTT. The chain is built from TRBV15 and TRBJ1-5; maybe TRBD1 (6 bases). The CDR3 has 14 amino acids. Between the trimmed V and J ends, which lost 3 bases and 7 bases, there was a span of 13 bases. Germline V gene lookup returns CDR1 LNHNV and CDR2 YYDKDF (reference sequence).

The chain links TRBV9 to TRBJ1-5; D call uncertain. In germline, CDR1 is SGDLS, CDR2 YYNGEE. The germline V and J ends were trimmed by 2 bases and 7 bases, with 10 bases remaining between them. This CDR3 has 13 residues. CDR3 in DNA: TGTGCCAGCAGCGTGGCCGGAACCCAGCCCCAGCATTTT. Protein product: CASSVAGTQPQHF.

J is TRBJ1-5 and V is TRBV15; D gene uncertain. This CDR3 is 17 amino acids long. V was shortened by 4 bases and J by 5 bases, with 21 bases between the two germline ends. The germline gives CDR1 LNHNV, CDR2 YYDKDF (reference sequence). CDR3 in DNA: TGTGCCACCAGCAATTTACGGAGTAATAGAGCAGATCAGCCCCAGCATTTT. Translating it yields CATSNLRSNRADQPQHF. The whole variable domain, remainder taken from reference TRBV15 and TRBJ1-5, is DAMVIQNPRYQVTQFGKPVTLSCSQTLNHNVMYWYQQKSSQAPKLLFHYYDKDFNNEADTPDNFQSRRPNTSFCFLDIRSPGLGDTAMYLCATSNLRSNRADQPQHFGDGTRLSIL.

This chain connects TRBV19 to TRBJ2-1, with D possibly TRBD2 on 6 matching bases. V was trimmed by 8 bases and J by 0 bases, leaving 17 bases between them. Germline CDR1 is LNHDA and CDR2 is SQIVND (reference sequence). There are 16 residues in the CDR3. The CDR3 DNA follows: TGTGCCAGTTCCGGACGGGACTCCAGCTCCTACAATGAGCAGTTCTTC. It is translated as CASSGRDSSSYNEQFF.

The rearrangement joins TRBV6-5 to TRBJ1-6; no clear D. V was trimmed by 6 bases and J by 10 bases, leaving 19 bases between them. Germline lookup yields CDR1 MNHEY and CDR2 SVGAGI. The CDR3 runs to 15 residues. CDR3 sequence: CASRTLTVESSPLHF. The CDR3 DNA is TGTGCCAGCAGGACCCTGACCGTCGAGAGCTCACCCCTCCACTTT.

The chain is built from TRBV6-2 or TRBV6-3 and TRBJ2-1; D is unresolved. The germline V and J ends were trimmed by 3 bases and 5 bases, with 8 bases remaining between them. Per the germline V gene, CDR1 is MNHEY and CDR2 is SVGEGT. The CDR3 loop spans 13 amino acids. The CDR3 DNA reads as TGTGCCAGCAGTTATGGTCTCCACAATGAGCAGTTCTTC. As protein: CASSYGLHNEQFF.

The chain uses TRBV6-6 and TRBJ2-1, with D possibly TRBD1 on 7 matching bases. CDR3 size: 15 residues. Germline V gives CDR1 MNHNY, CDR2 SVGAGI (reference sequence). Trimming took 5 bases from V and 6 from J, leaving 17 bases between them. CDR3 amino acids: CASSPTPQGGNEQFF. In nucleotides, the CDR3 is TGTGCCAGCAGTCCTACACCCCAGGGGGGCAATGAGCAGTTCTTC.

The gene calls are TRBV19 and TRBJ1-2, with 8 bases lining up with TRBD1. Germline V lookup: CDR1 LNHDA, CDR2 SQIVND (reference sequence). This CDR3 contains 15 residues. The V and J ends lost 5 bases and 6 bases, in that order; junction bases with no gene match: 11. Here the CDR3 reads CASSASSGGWDGYTF. The CDR3 coding sequence is TGTGCCAGTAGTGCGTCGTCAGGGGGCTGGGATGGCTACACCTTC.

The chain combines TRBV12-3 or TRBV12-4 with TRBJ1-2, with 7 bases fitting TRBD1. With V trimmed by 6 bases and J by 8 bases, 6 bases remained unmatched. The CDR3 contains 12 residues. The CDR3 loop reads CASRLGQSGYTF. The CDR3 DNA reads TGTGCCAGCAGATTGGGACAGTCGGGCTACACCTTC.

The chain joins TRBV30 to TRBJ1-2; D is ambiguous. Per germline, CDR1 GTSNPN and CDR2 SVGIG (reference sequence). V dropped 5 bases and J dropped 1 base, with 5 bases sitting between them. This CDR3 is built from 11 residues. The CDR3 region has the DNA TGTGCCTGGGAAATTAACTATGGCTACACCTTC. Amino acids: CAWEINYGYTF.

This rearrangement joins TRBV7-2 to TRBJ2-2; a possible D gene is TRBD2 (6 bases). Germline V lookup: CDR1 SGHTA, CDR2 FQGNSA. The CDR3 extends over 15 amino acids. Trimming took off 0 bases at V and 1 base at J, with 6 bases between the two ends. The CDR3 DNA reads TGTGCCAGCAGCTTAGCGGGGGGGAACACCGGGGAGCTGTTTTTT. It yields the protein CASSLAGGNTGELFF. The entire variable domain, with the rest obtained from reference TRBV7-2 and TRBJ2-2, is as follows: GAGVSQSPSNKVTEKGKDVELRCDPISGHTALYWYRQSLGQGLEFLIYFQGNSAPDKSGLPSDRFSAERTGGSVSTLTIQRTQQEDSAVYLCASSLAGGNTGELFFGEGSRLTVL.

The chain employs TRBV28 and TRBJ2-2; D is perhaps TRBD2 (5 bases). V lost 10 bases, J lost 5 bases, and 17 bases lay in between. Germline CDR1 MDHEN, CDR2 SYDVKM. The length of the CDR3 is 14 residues. CDR3 sequence (DNA): TGTGCCACCGTGAGGGAGAGTTATACCGGGGAGCTGTTTTTT. Amino acid sequence: CATVRESYTGELFF.

The chain employs TRBV6-1 and TRBJ2-3; TRBD2 aligns across 12 bases. Germline loops: CDR1 MNHNS, CDR2 SASEGT. V trimming: 4 bases; J trimming: 2 bases; junction bases outside the gene matches: 10. The CDR3 is 18 residues long. DNA for the CDR3: TGTGCCAGCAGTGGGGGAGGGACTAGCGGGTTAAACACAGATACGCAGTATTTT. It is translated as CASSGGGTSGLNTDTQYF.

A note on this clone: Other DNA sequences in this specimen translate into the identical CDR3. The CDR3 DNA follows: TGTGCCAGCAGTCCTCCGACAGGGAACACTGAAGCTTTCTTT. Translated, it gives CASSPPTGNTEAFF. V usage is TRBV28 and J usage is TRBJ1-1, with D perhaps matching TRBD1 (6 bases). The germline CDR1 and CDR2 sequences are MDHEN and SYDVKM. The CDR3 totals 14 residues. V shed 5 bases and J shed 1 base, with 11 bases lying between them.

This sequence joins TRBV4-2 and TRBJ2-3; 9 positions agree with TRBD2. Trimming cost V 3 bases and J 1 base; bases outside gene matches: 2. The CDR3 loop spans 15 amino acids. In germline, CDR1 is LGHNA, CDR2 YNFKEQ. The CDR3 DNA follows: TGTGCCAGCAGCCAGCGGACTAGCGGCACAGATACGCAGTATTTT. It is translated as CASSQRTSGTDTQYF.

This chain links TRBV28 with TRBJ1-5; 10 bases fit TRBD1. V was clipped by 5 bases and J by 5 bases; unmatched bases: 3. The germline gives CDR1 MDHEN, CDR2 SYDVKM. This CDR3 has 14 residues. CDR3 DNA: TGTGCCAGCAGTCTGGACAGGGGGGATCAGCCCCAGCATTTT. As protein: CASSLDRGDQPQHF.

V and J are TRBV27 and TRBJ2-3; D may be TRBD1 (5 bases). V lost 2 bases and J 5 bases, leaving 5 bases between the germline ends. CDR1 and CDR2 from the germline V gene are MNHEY and SMNVEV (reference sequence). This CDR3 has 12 amino acids. CDR3 region: CASSLTGDTQYF. The CDR3 DNA sequence: TGTGCCAGCAGTTTAACAGGAGATACGCAGTATTTT.

V gene TRBV23-1 combines with J gene TRBJ2-7, with D maybe TRBD1 (6 bases). TRBV23-1 is labeled an ORF, and its function is uncertain. This CDR3 spans 15 amino acids. Between the trimmed V and J ends, which lost 2 bases and 6 bases, there was a span of 17 bases. The CDR3 nucleotides are TGCGCCAGCAGTCAAGAGACAGGCTCGGCCTCCGAGCAGTACTTC. It encodes CASSQETGSASEQYF.

The chain uses TRBV7-9 and TRBJ1-1; TRBD1 matches 7 bases. The germline CDR1 and CDR2 sequences are SEHNR and FQNEAQ (reference sequence). Losses at the gene ends were 7 bases for V and 6 bases for J; bases not matched to a gene: 5. The CDR3 has 12 residues. The CDR3: CASTQGGAEAFF. CDR3 nucleotides: TGTGCCAGCACCCAGGGGGGCGCTGAAGCTTTCTTT.

The rearrangement joins TRBV19 to TRBJ1-2; 7 bases match TRBD1. Germline V CDR1 and CDR2: LNHDA, SQIVND (reference sequence). The CDR3 runs to 14 residues. The V and J ends lost 4 bases and 4 bases, in that order; junction bases with no gene match: 6. This chain's CDR3 is CASSSTGDTYGYTF. In DNA, the CDR3 is TGTGCCAGTAGTAGTACAGGGGACACCTATGGCTACACCTTC. The entire variable domain, with the rest obtained from reference TRBV19 and TRBJ1-2, is as follows: DGGITQSPKYLFRKEGQNVTLSCEQNLNHDAMYWYRQDPGQGLRLIYYSQIVNDFQKGDIAEGYSVSREKKESFPLTVTSAQKNPTAFYLCASSSTGDTYGYTFGSGTRLTVV.

The chain is built from TRBV29-1 and TRBJ1-1, with 10 bases lining up with TRBD1. CDR3 length: 16 amino acids. Trimming took 6 bases from V and 3 from J; bases not matched to a gene: 13. Per the germline V gene, CDR1 is SQVTM and CDR2 is ANQGSEA. CDR3 coding DNA: TGCAGCGTGGGGTCCCGGGACAGGGGTGAGGACACTGAAGCTTTCTTT. It translates to CSVGSRDRGEDTEAFF.

The genes are TRBV13 and TRBJ2-7; no clear D. Germline lookup yields CDR1 PRHDT and CDR2 FYEKMQ (reference sequence). This CDR3 is 12 amino acids long. Trimming left V 6 bases short and J 0 bases short, with 6 bases between. The CDR3 loop reads CASSYSSYEQYF. The CDR3 coding sequence is TGTGCCAGCAGTTATAGCTCCTACGAGCAGTACTTC.

This clone was seen a single time. The chain recombines TRBV30 with TRBJ2-5; the match to TRBD1 covers 7 bases. The junction had 12 bases not matched to a gene; V was cut back by 3 bases and J by 5 bases. This CDR3 comprises 15 residues. Germline V gene sequence: CDR1 GTSNPN, CDR2 SVGIG (reference sequence). The DNA for the CDR3 is TGTGCCTGGAGGACAGGGTTAGAGGTCGGCGAGACCCAGTACTTC. Amino acid sequence: CAWRTGLEVGETQYF.